The rows below give T cell receptor beta chains drawn from one sample of a study of cytomegalovirus exposure and HLA in healthy donors. The protocol was immunoSEQ multiplex PCR, while the TCRdb copy is restricted to in-frame clones and leaves out a portion. Of under 150,000 clones in the sample, 80% to 90% were seen once. The sequenced sample consisted of PBMCs. The receptors were sampled from a woman in her thirties or forties in good health and CMV-seropositive. CDR3s include the opening cysteine and the closing phenylalanine or tryptophan. The order of the fields is CDR3 protein, CDR3 DNA, D gene, J gene, V gene, clone size. D genes are given only for firm matches. Clone size is given for some rows only: seen once, a few or many times, or a class if the clone is expanded.

CDR3 protein: CASSRTGYGQPQHF
CDR3 DNA: TGTGCCAGTAGTCGGACAGGGTATGGTCAGCCCCAGCATTTT
D gene: TRBD1
J gene: TRBJ1-5
V gene: TRBV19
clone size: -

CDR3 protein: CASTLTDSMNTEAFF
CDR3 DNA: TGTGCCAGCACCTTGACAGATTCTATGAACACTGAAGCTTTCTTT
D gene: -
J gene: TRBJ1-1
V gene: TRBV11-2
clone size: once

CDR3 protein: CASSLDLGAGGYGYTF
CDR3 DNA: TGTGCCAGCAGCTTAGATTTGGGGGCAGGAGGCTATGGCTACACCTTC
D gene: -
J gene: TRBJ1-2
V gene: TRBV7-2
clone size: -

CDR3 protein: CASGDRGRRNIQYF
CDR3 DNA: TGTGCCAGTGGGGACAGGGGGCGGAGAAACATTCAGTACTTC
D gene: TRBD1
J gene: TRBJ2-4
V gene: TRBV19
clone size: -

CDR3 protein: CASSQDPLTSGGAREQFF
CDR3 DNA: TGCGCCAGCAGCCAAGATCCCCTCACTAGCGGGGGGGCACGTGAGCAGTTCTTC
D gene: TRBD2
J gene: TRBJ2-1
V gene: TRBV4-3
clone size: -

CDR3 protein: CASNTQGLGETQYF
CDR3 DNA: TGTGCCAGCAATACTCAGGGATTAGGAGAGACCCAGTACTTC
D gene: -
J gene: TRBJ2-5
V gene: TRBV2
clone size: -

CDR3 protein: CAWSKSGRAFEQYF
CDR3 DNA: TGTGCCTGGAGTAAAAGCGGGAGGGCCTTCGAGCAGTACTTC
D gene: TRBD2
J gene: TRBJ2-7
V gene: TRBV30
clone size: once

CDR3 protein: CASSPTSETDTQYF
CDR3 DNA: TGTGCCAGCAGCCCGACTAGCGAGACGGATACGCAGTATTTT
D gene: TRBD2
J gene: TRBJ2-3
V gene: TRBV28
clone size: -

CDR3 protein: CSVNPSSSGNTIYF
CDR3 DNA: TGCAGCGTTAACCCAAGTAGCTCTGGAAACACCATATATTTT
D gene: -
J gene: TRBJ1-3
V gene: TRBV29-1
clone size: -

CDR3 protein: CASSGGGNRGYTF
CDR3 DNA: TGTGCCAGCAGTGGTGGCGGGAATAGGGGCTACACCTTC
D gene: -
J gene: TRBJ1-2
V gene: TRBV2
clone size: -